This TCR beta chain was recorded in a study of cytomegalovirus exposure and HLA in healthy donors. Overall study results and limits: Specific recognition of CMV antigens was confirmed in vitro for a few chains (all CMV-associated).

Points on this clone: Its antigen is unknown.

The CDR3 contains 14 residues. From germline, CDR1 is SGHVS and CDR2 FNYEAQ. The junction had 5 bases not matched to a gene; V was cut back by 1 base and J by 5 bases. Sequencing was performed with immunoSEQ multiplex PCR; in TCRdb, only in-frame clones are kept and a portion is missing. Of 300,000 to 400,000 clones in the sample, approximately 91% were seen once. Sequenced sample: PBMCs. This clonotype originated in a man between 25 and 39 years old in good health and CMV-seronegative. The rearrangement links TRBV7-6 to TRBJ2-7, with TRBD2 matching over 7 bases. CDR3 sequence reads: CASSLGGAGDEQYF. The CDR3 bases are TGTGCCAGCAGCTTAGGGGGTGCGGGGGACGAGCAGTACTTC.